The source of this T cell receptor (beta chain) is a study of beta chain features in type 1 diabetes. Reverse transcription of all isolated RNA meant that expressed TCRB transcripts were sequenced. The data were produced by immunoSEQ multiplex PCR, yet TCRdb's version contains in-frame clones alone and is incomplete. The sample has just over 450,000 clones, around 28% seen once. Turning to this clone: Its target is not known.

The CDR3 covers 11 residues. The germline V gene encodes CDR1 SGHTA and CDR2 FQGNSA. The V end lost 2 bases, the J end lost 4 bases, and 3 bases lay between the germline ends. Study-level findings and limits: cDNA sequencing could over-represent cells with high TCR expression.

The sample taken for sequencing was naive CD4+ T cells from blood. The rearrangement joins TRBV7-2 to TRBJ2-7; no clear D gene. This receptor was identified in a man younger than 35 in good health. CDR3 sequence (DNA): TGTGCCAGCAGCTTATTTTACGAGCAGTACTTC. Protein: CASSLFYEQYF.